In its sample, the clone carrying this T cell receptor (beta chain) was seen many times. Trimming pared 1 base from V and 0 bases from J, leaving 9 bases between. The CDR3 runs 15 residues. This record belongs to a study of CD8 T cells in ankylosing spondylitis. With molecular barcodes, quantitative 5'-RACE was used to make the TCR beta libraries. One entry per CDR3 protein, called by TCRdb with MiXCR from the 5' RACE reads. The sample includes approximately 260,000 distinct CDR3 sequences, over 8.5% of them seen just once. Sequencing input: blood, either unsorted or a sorted T cell fraction (not recorded which). The sequence derives from a male donor with ankylosing spondylitis or in good health (not recorded which). The V and J genes are TRBV12-3 or TRBV12-4 and TRBJ1-1, with a tentative D call TRBD1 (5 bases). This CDR3 reads CASSLDGHLNTEAFF. In DNA, the CDR3 is TGTGCCAGCAGTTTAGATGGACACTTGAACACTGAAGCTTTCTTT.